This T cell receptor beta chain was documented in a study of T cells after yellow fever vaccination. Overall study findings and caveats: Overall, a small share of clonotypes was seen in both CD4 and CD8 compartments. Abundant bulk-derived clonotypes could contaminate FACS-sorted repertoires.

This clonotype was observed at least ten times. Its antigen is unidentified. TCRdb reanalysed the 5' RACE reads using MiXCR and keeps one entry per CDR3 protein. Here the sample spans 200,000 to 300,000 distinct CDR3 sequences, approximately 3.6% being singletons. Germline CDR1 MNHNY, CDR2 SVGAGI (reference sequence). Trimming took 6 bases from V and 3 from J; bases not matched to a gene: 15. This CDR3 region has 17 residues. This TCR came from a man aged 18 to 29 who received the YFV17D yellow fever vaccine. V gene TRBV6-6 combines with J gene TRBJ2-7; 9 nucleotides line up with TRBD1. The specimen comprised PBMCs, sampled 15 days after the yellow fever booster vaccination. The CDR3 DNA sequence: TGTGCCAGCAGCTCAACGGTTGGGCGGGACAGGGACTACGAGCAGTACGTC. Protein: CASSSTVGRDRDYEQYV.